Listed below are T cell receptor beta chains from one sample, sequenced in a study of blood T cell repertoires in COVID-19. Sequencing used immunoSEQ multiplex PCR; TCRdb keeps in-frame clones, though not all of them. Of approximately 480,000 clones listed, around 90% are singletons. The specimen was PBMCs or T cells enriched from blood (not recorded which). These receptors came from a young woman who had recovered from COVID-19. Both conserved end residues are part of each CDR3. The D gene is left open where the match is weak. Clone size is not always given. Where it is, it says once, few, many or a class for expanded clones.

j_call v_call d_call clone_size cdr3_aa cdr3_nt
TRBJ2-4 TRBV7-2 NA NA CASSLTGEDIQYF TGTGCCAGCAGCTTGACGGGGGAGGACATTCAGTACTTC
TRBJ2-1 TRBV4-2 NA once CASSQVADYSGEQFF TGTGCCAGCAGCCAAGTCGCGGACTACTCAGGTGAGCAGTTCTTC
TRBJ2-5 TRBV7-9 NA NA CASSSGLASKETQYF TGTGCCAGCAGCTCGGGTCTCGCCTCCAAAGAGACCCAGTACTTC
TRBJ2-3 TRBV19 TRBD1 NA CASSIQGGMTDTQYF TGTGCCAGTAGTATACAAGGGGGCATGACAGATACGCAGTATTTT
TRBJ2-6 TRBV11-2 NA once CASSPGRIYSGANVLTF TGTGCCAGCAGCCCCGGCAGGATTTACTCTGGGGCCAACGTCCTGACTTTC
TRBJ2-5 TRBV5-1 NA few CASSLGLVELQETQYF TGCGCCAGCAGCTTGGGACTAGTAGAACTCCAAGAGACCCAGTACTTC
TRBJ2-1 TRBV6-1 NA NA CASSEWTKQFF TGTGCCAGCAGTGAATGGACTAAGCAGTTCTTC
TRBJ2-3 TRBV2 NA NA CASSEGLSTDTQYF TGTGCCAGCAGTGAGGGACTTAGCACAGATACGCAGTATTTT
TRBJ2-7 TRBV5-1 TRBD2 NA CASSLAGGQEQYF TGCGCCAGCAGCTTAGCGGGGGGTCAGGAGCAGTACTTC
TRBJ2-7 TRBV25-1 TRBD2 NA CASQPTSGGASEQYF TGTGCCAGCCAACCGACTAGCGGGGGTGCTTCGGAGCAGTACTTC
TRBJ2-1 TRBV5-1 TRBD1 NA CASSSGQVRPNEQFF TGCGCCAGCAGCTCAGGACAGGTTAGGCCCAATGAGCAGTTCTTC
TRBJ2-5 TRBV30 NA NA CAWSVRGVRRETQYF TGTGCCTGGAGTGTTCGCGGGGTAAGACGAGAGACCCAGTACTTC
TRBJ1-3 TRBV15 TRBD1 NA CATGSSAGGSGNTIYF TGTGCCACCGGTAGCTCGGCAGGGGGCTCTGGAAACACCATATATTTT
TRBJ2-3 TRBV11-2 NA NA CASSFGGTDTQYF TGTGCCAGCAGCTTCGGAGGGACAGATACGCAGTATTTT
TRBJ1-1 TRBV2 TRBD1 NA CASSVGQKAFF TGTGCCAGCAGCGTGGGACAGAAAGCTTTCTTT
TRBJ1-2 TRBV2 NA NA CASSEGTYGYTF TGTGCCAGCAGCGAAGGGACTTATGGCTACACCTTC
TRBJ1-1 TRBV5-1 NA few CASSLGTTNTEAFF TGCGCCAGCAGCTTAGGGACTACGAACACTGAAGCTTTCTTT
TRBJ1-1 TRBV19 NA NA CASSMTLPKQEAFF TGTGCCAGTAGTATGACTCTACCGAAGCAAGAGGCTTTCTTT
TRBJ1-5 TRBV7-9 TRBD1 NA CASSLGTGPNQPQHF TGTGCCAGCAGCCTGGGGACAGGGCCAAATCAGCCCCAGCATTTT
TRBJ1-4 TRBV19 NA NA CASSISNEKLFF TGTGCCAGTAGTATATCGAATGAAAAACTGTTTTTT
TRBJ1-1 TRBV6-1 NA few CASSEGLGGPFF TGTGCCAGCAGTGAAGGGTTGGGAGGGCCTTTCTTT
TRBJ1-1 TRBV12-5 TRBD1 NA CASGYDRGTEAFF TGTGCTAGTGGTTACGACAGGGGCACTGAAGCTTTCTTT
TRBJ1-1 TRBV5-1 NA NA CASSFTGRGSEAFF TGCGCCAGCAGCTTCACAGGGAGGGGGTCTGAAGCTTTCTTT
TRBJ1-1 TRBV29-1 NA few CSVSREDTEAFF TGCAGCGTTTCCAGGGAGGACACTGAAGCTTTCTTT
TRBJ1-3 TRBV12-3/TRBV12-4 NA NA CASSLGAQNTIYF TGTGCCAGCAGTTTGGGCGCTCAGAACACCATATATTTT
TRBJ2-7 TRBV12-3/TRBV12-4 NA NA CASSPDSLYEQYF TGTGCCAGCAGCCCCGACAGCTTATACGAGCAGTACTTC
TRBJ2-7 TRBV7-9 TRBD1 NA CASSSGQGRSYEQYF TGTGCCAGCAGCTCCGGACAGGGACGCTCCTACGAGCAGTACTTC
TRBJ1-6 TRBV30 NA NA CAWSLEGGSPLHF TGTGCCTGGAGTTTGGAGGGCGGTTCACCCCTCCACTTT
TRBJ2-5 TRBV15 TRBD1 NA CATSGRTGAQETQYF TGTGCCACCAGCGGGCGGACAGGGGCGCAAGAGACCCAGTACTTC
TRBJ2-3 TRBV29-1 TRBD2 NA CSVAGGPLDTQYF TGCAGCGTTGCGGGGGGGCCATTGGATACGCAGTATTTT
TRBJ2-7 TRBV18 TRBD1 NA CASSPLPQGEEEQYF TGTGCCAGCTCACCTTTACCACAGGGGGAAGAGGAGCAGTACTTC
TRBJ1-2 TRBV6-5 NA NA CASSHTTGPNYGYTF TGTGCCAGCAGTCACACTACAGGTCCCAACTATGGCTACACCTTC
TRBJ2-7 TRBV3-1/TRBV3-2 TRBD2 NA CASSQMGLGTYEQYF TGTGCCAGCAGCCAAATGGGACTAGGCACCTACGAGCAGTACTTC
TRBJ1-2 TRBV19 NA NA CASTLRGDGYSYGYTF TGTGCCAGCACTCTACGGGGGGACGGCTATTCGTATGGCTACACCTTC
TRBJ1-2 TRBV29-1 NA NA CSVRSGYGYTF TGCAGCGTGCGTTCGGGCTATGGCTACACCTTC